This T cell receptor (beta chain) was documented in a study of T cell responses to AZD1222 COVID-19 vaccine. The wider study: Second-dose intervals near 4 or 12 weeks were combined.

As to this clone: What it binds is not known.

Trimming left V 0 bases short and J 2 bases short, with 10 bases between. Germline CDR1 MNHEY, CDR2 SVGAGI. The CDR3 covers 15 residues. General observations from the study: Vaccine-associated CD4 TCRs spanned spike, dominant at 160-218 and 743-854. Nearly half of spike-specific TCRs reportedly target variant regions that are unmutated in the B.1.351 and B.1.1.7 variants. The donor group comprised mostly white British people and more females; the analysis possibly underestimated clonal diversity.

Some clones are missing from TCRdb's copy, which holds only in-frame ones; the method was immunoSEQ multiplex PCR. This sample yields roughly 130,000 clones, of which 75% to 90% are seen a single time; 1.5% belongs to the top ten. The sequencing here drew on peripheral blood, taken on day 0 of AZD1222 vaccination. This sequence originates from an adult in good health. This chain links TRBV6-5 with TRBJ1-2; D is uncertain. The CDR3 DNA sequence: TGTGCCAGCAGTTACTCGGCGGAGTCAAACTATGGCTACACCTTC. It specifies CASSYSAESNYGYTF.